The 18 T cell receptor beta chains below come from one sample, sequenced in a study of blood T cells in healthy people across ages. A sample-barcoded 5' primer and a J-beta primer mix were used in a second PCR of about 7 to 12 cycles. TCRdb called the 5' RACE reads again in MiXCR, with one record for every CDR3 protein. This table holds 450,000 to 700,000 distinct CDR3 sequences, 25% to 30% found once. Sequencing was performed on blood. These receptors all come from an older woman in good health.

With respect to this clonotype: Because it lacks the conserved phenylalanine or tryptophan at the end, this CDR3 is likely a read error. This rearrangement joins TRBV12-3 or TRBV12-4 to TRBJ1-5, with D perhaps TRBD1 (6 bases). CDR3 length equals 14 residues. V lost 5 bases, J lost 3 bases, and 11 bases lay in between. In nucleotides, the CDR3 is TGTGCCAGCAGTGGACAGAATAACAATCAGCCCCAGCATCTT. Its translation is CASSGQNNNQPQHL.

To note about this clonotype: The conserved closing phenylalanine or tryptophan is absent in this CDR3, likely reflecting a read error. The limits of the CDR3 on the DNA are not certain, so only TCRdb's listed CDR3 is given. The CDR3 protein is CASSRISG. The rearrangement uses TRBV4-2 and TRBJ2-6; the table's D call, TRBD2, has no DNA check behind it. The germline V gene has CDR1 LGHNA and CDR2 YNFKEQ. Including both end residues, the CDR3 is 8 amino acids long.

The chain has TRBV20-1 and TRBJ1-1, with D hard to call. V was clipped by 5 bases and J by 2 bases, with 15 bases between them. Looked up from germline, CDR1 is DFQATT and CDR2 is SNEGSKA (reference sequence). The CDR3 consists of 14 residues. CDR3 DNA sequence: TGCAGTGCTTTTTCGGAGGGATTAAACACTGAAGCTTTCTTT. As protein: CSAFSEGLNTEAFF.

This clonotype was found a few times. The genes are TRBV6-2 or TRBV6-3 and TRBJ1-2; TRBD1 is a possible D gene (6 bases). The CDR3 runs to 13 residues. V lost 8 bases and J 1 base, leaving 11 bases between the germline ends. The germline gives CDR1 MNHEY, CDR2 SVGEGT. The CDR3 bases are TGTGCCAGCCGACTGGACAGTAACTATGGCTACACCTTC. Translating it yields CASRLDSNYGYTF.

The chain combines TRBV5-1 with TRBJ2-7; tentatively, D is TRBD1 (5 bases). The germline CDR1 and CDR2 sequences are SGHRS and YFSETQ. The CDR3 is 14 amino acids. Deletions cut 0 bases from V and 11 bases from J, with 18 bases between. The CDR3 loop is CASSLGQGRSVEYF. CDR3 bases: TGCGCCAGCAGCTTGGGGCAGGGTCGCTCCGTGGAGTACTTC. The full variable domain, rest sourced from reference TRBV5-1 and TRBJ2-7, is KAGVTQTPRYLIKTRGQQVTLSCSPISGHRSVSWYQQTPGQGLQFLFEYFSETQRNKGNFPGRFSGRQFSNSRSEMNVSTLELGDSALYLCASSLGQGRSVEYFGPGTRLTVT.

CDR3 in amino acids: CATLKPMDYGYTF. DNA for the CDR3: TGTGCCACCCTAAAACCAATGGACTATGGCTACACCTTC. The genes are TRBV19 and TRBJ1-2; no firm D call. Trimming shortened V by 10 bases and J by 3 bases, and 15 bases separated the two germline ends. This CDR3 comprises 13 residues. Germline V gene sequence: CDR1 LNHDA, CDR2 SQIVND (reference sequence).

In this sample, this clonotype turned up a few times. Relative to the germline gene, one junction end is altered; a read error may explain this. The J gene is TRBJ1-2, the V gene TRBV20-1; D perhaps matches TRBD1 (5 bases). CDR1 and CDR2 from the germline V gene are DFQATT and SNEGSKA (reference sequence). This CDR3 spans 14 amino acids. CDR3: CSAREGRINYGYTF. The DNA for the CDR3 is TGCAGTGCCAGAGAGGGGAGAATTAACTATGGCTACACCTTC.

The CDR3, as DNA: TGTGCCAGCAGTCCTTCGGGCAGAGGGGACATTCAGTACTTC. Translating it yields CASSPSGRGDIQYF. The J gene is TRBJ2-4, the V gene TRBV6-5; D assignment may be TRBD1 or TRBD2 (5 bases each). The ends were cut back, 5 bases at V and 8 bases at J, with 16 bases in the middle. The CDR3 has 14 residues. Germline V gene sequence: CDR1 MNHEY, CDR2 SVGAGI.

This clonotype came up a few times. This chain uses TRBV5-1 with TRBJ1-1; 7 bases fit TRBD1. The trim removed 4 bases at V and 4 bases at J, leaving 4 bases unmatched. The CDR3 loop spans 13 amino acids. The germline V gene has CDR1 SGHRS and CDR2 YFSETQ. In DNA, the CDR3 is TGCGCCAGCAGCGTGACAGGGATCACTGAAGCTTTCTTT. Its protein product is CASSVTGITEAFF.

This clonotype appeared many times. The gene calls are TRBV20-1 and TRBJ2-5, with TRBD2 identical over 7 bases. CDR3 length equals 13 residues. Per the germline V gene, CDR1 is DFQATT and CDR2 is SNEGSKA (reference sequence). V trimming: 7 bases; J trimming: 3 bases; junction bases outside the gene matches: 8. As DNA, the CDR3 is TGCAGTGTGGCTAGCGGCCCCGAAGAGACCCAGTACTTC. Translated: CSVASGPEETQYF.

The chain is built from TRBV29-1 and TRBJ1-1; the D is unclear. CDR3 size: 12 residues. Between the trimmed V and J ends, which lost 0 bases and 5 bases, there was a span of 7 bases. Germline CDR1 SQVTM, CDR2 ANQGSEA. The CDR3 reads CSVEDRSTEAFF. The DNA for the CDR3 is TGCAGCGTTGAAGATCGGAGTACTGAAGCTTTCTTT.

This clonotype was counted ten times or more. The rearrangement links TRBV4-3 to TRBJ2-5; no clear D. Trimming shortened V by 1 base and J by 9 bases, and 12 bases separated the two germline ends. The CDR3 is 13 amino acids. Germline V lookup: CDR1 LGHNA, CDR2 YSLEER. The DNA for the CDR3 is TGCGCCAGCAGCCAAGGGGCCCCCGAGGCCCAGTACTTC. This encodes CASSQGAPEAQYF.

There are many counts of this clonotype. The V gene is TRBV7-7, the J gene TRBJ2-5; 8 nucleotides align to TRBD1. The length of the CDR3 is 13 residues. The V gene's germline CDR1 is SSHAT and CDR2 FNYEAQ (reference sequence). V lost 8 bases to trimming and J lost 5 bases; unmatched junction nucleotides: 7. CDR3: CASGQGAQETQYF. The CDR3 DNA reads as TGTGCCAGCGGTCAGGGGGCGCAGGAGACCCAGTACTTC.

The rearrangement joins TRBV27 to TRBJ2-7; D not certain. This CDR3 is 14 amino acids long. Germline assignment: CDR1 MNHEY and CDR2 SMNVEV (reference sequence). Trimming cost V 0 bases and J 3 bases, with 9 bases left between them. The CDR3 DNA reads TGTGCCAGCAGTTTATCAGGCGTATTCTACGAGCAGTACTTC. Translating gives CASSLSGVFYEQYF.

The gene calls are TRBV11-3 and TRBJ2-5, with 11 nucleotides matching TRBD2. Trimming took 5 bases from V and 5 from J; bases not matched to a gene: 16. Germline CDR1 SGHNT, CDR2 YENEEA. This CDR3 spans 18 amino acids. The CDR3: CASSPGGSGGANLETQYF. Written as DNA, the CDR3 is TGTGCCAGCAGCCCCGGCGGTAGCGGGGGGGCGAATTTGGAGACCCAGTACTTC. Filled out from reference TRBV11-3 and TRBJ2-5, the complete variable domain reads EAGVVQSPRYKIIEKKQPVAFWCNPISGHNTLYWYLQNLGQGPELLIRYENEEAVDDSQLPKDRFSAERLKGVDSTLKIQPAELGDSAVYLCASSPGGSGGANLETQYFGPGTRLLVL.

The chain employs TRBV5-1 and TRBJ1-4; D gene uncertain. V was trimmed by 0 bases and J by 8 bases, leaving 11 bases between them. The CDR3 length is 14 residues. Per germline, CDR1 SGHRS and CDR2 YFSETQ. This CDR3 is CASSLAGGWEKLFF. CDR3 in DNA: TGCGCCAGCAGCTTGGCAGGAGGTTGGGAAAAACTGTTTTTT.

This clonotype was counted once. V usage is TRBV6-5 and J usage is TRBJ1-2, with 8 bases lining up with TRBD1. After removal of 5 bases from V and 5 bases from J, the junction contained 10 bases not matched to a gene. The CDR3 has 15 amino acids. CDR1 is MNHEY and CDR2 is SVGAGI in the germline V gene. CDR3 coding DNA: TGTGCCAGCAGTATATTTAGGACAGGGTCGTATGGCTACACCTTC. Protein: CASSIFRTGSYGYTF.

The J gene is TRBJ2-3, the V gene TRBV5-6, with D maybe TRBD1 (5 bases). This CDR3 comprises 14 residues. Germline V gene sequence: CDR1 SGHDT, CDR2 YYEEEE. Between the trimmed V and J ends, which lost 4 bases and 3 bases, there was a span of 12 bases. Here the CDR3 reads CASSRPGKTDTQYF. DNA of the CDR3: TGTGCCAGCAGCCGACCAGGGAAGACAGATACGCAGTATTTT. The full variable domain, its missing parts supplied by reference TRBV5-6 and TRBJ2-3, is DAGVTQSPTHLIKTRGQQVTLRCSPKSGHDTVSWYQQALGQGPQFIFQYYEEEERQRGNFPDRFSGHQFPNYSSELNVNALLLGDSALYLCASSRPGKTDTQYFGPGTRLTVL.